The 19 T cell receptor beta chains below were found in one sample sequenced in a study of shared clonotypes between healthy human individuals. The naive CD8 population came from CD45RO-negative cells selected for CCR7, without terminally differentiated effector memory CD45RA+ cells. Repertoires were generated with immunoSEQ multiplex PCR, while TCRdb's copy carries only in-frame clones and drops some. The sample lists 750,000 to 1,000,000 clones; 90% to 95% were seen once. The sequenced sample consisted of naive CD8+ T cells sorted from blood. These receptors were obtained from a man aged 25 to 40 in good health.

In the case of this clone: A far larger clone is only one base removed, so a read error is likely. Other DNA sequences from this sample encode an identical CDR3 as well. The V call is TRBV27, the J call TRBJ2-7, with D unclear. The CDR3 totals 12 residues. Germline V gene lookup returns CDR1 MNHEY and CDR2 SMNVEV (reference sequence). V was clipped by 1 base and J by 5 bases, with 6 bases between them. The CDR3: CASSLLGDEQYF. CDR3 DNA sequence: TGTGCCAGCAGTTTATTAGGTGACGAGCAGTACTTC.

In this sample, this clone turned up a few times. The chain's CDR3 is CASSHPTNSYEQYF. The DNA for the CDR3 is TGCGCCAGCAGCCACCCCACTAACTCCTACGAGCAGTACTTC. The chain uses TRBV4-1 and TRBJ2-7; D gene unclear. The length of the CDR3 is 14 residues. V gave up 3 bases and J gave up 0 bases, with 9 bases separating them. CDR1 and CDR2 (germline): MGHRA, YSYEKL.

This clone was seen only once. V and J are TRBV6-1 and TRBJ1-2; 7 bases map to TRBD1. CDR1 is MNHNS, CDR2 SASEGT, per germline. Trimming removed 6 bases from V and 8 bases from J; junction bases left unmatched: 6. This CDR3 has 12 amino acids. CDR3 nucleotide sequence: TGTGCCAGCAGGGCAGGGGGAGAGGGCTACACCTTC. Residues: CASRAGGEGYTF.

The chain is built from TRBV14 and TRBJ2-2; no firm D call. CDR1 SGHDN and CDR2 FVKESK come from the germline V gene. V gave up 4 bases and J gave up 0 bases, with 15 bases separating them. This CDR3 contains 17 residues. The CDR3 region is CASSPLPGTANTGELFF. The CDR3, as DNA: TGTGCCAGCAGCCCTCTCCCCGGTACCGCGAACACCGGGGAGCTGTTTTTT.

This chain's CDR3 is CATSSLPLAGGDEQFF. The CDR3 DNA reads as TGTGCCACCAGCAGCCTCCCCTTAGCGGGAGGAGATGAGCAGTTCTTC. The rearrangement joins TRBV15 to TRBJ2-1; TRBD2 matches 10 bases. This CDR3 contains 16 residues. After removal of 3 bases from V and 8 bases from J, the junction contained 10 bases not matched to a gene. Germline CDR1 is LNHNV and CDR2 is YYDKDF (reference sequence).

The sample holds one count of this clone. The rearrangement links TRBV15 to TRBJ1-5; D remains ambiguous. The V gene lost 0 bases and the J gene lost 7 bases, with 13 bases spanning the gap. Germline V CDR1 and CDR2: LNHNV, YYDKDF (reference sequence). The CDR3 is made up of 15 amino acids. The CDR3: CATSRDPEGGQPQHF. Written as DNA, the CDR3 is TGTGCCACCAGCAGAGACCCCGAGGGCGGGCAGCCCCAGCATTTT.

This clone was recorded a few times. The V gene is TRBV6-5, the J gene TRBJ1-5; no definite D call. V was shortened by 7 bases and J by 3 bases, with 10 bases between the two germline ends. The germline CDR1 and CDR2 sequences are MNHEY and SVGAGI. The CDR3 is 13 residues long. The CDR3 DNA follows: TGTGCCAGCAAGGGAAGAGACAATCAGCCCCAGCATTTT. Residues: CASKGRDNQPQHF.

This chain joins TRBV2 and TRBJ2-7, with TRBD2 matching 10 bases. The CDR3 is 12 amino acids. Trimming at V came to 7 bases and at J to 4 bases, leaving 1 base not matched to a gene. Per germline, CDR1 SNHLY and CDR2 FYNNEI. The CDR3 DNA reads TGTGCCAGCACTAGCGGGAGATACGAGCAGTACTTC. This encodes CASTSGRYEQYF.

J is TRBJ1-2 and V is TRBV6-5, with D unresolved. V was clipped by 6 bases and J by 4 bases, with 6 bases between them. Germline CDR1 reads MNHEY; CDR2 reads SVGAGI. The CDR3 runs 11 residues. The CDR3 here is CASRAPYGYTF. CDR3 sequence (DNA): TGTGCCAGCAGGGCCCCCTATGGCTACACCTTC.

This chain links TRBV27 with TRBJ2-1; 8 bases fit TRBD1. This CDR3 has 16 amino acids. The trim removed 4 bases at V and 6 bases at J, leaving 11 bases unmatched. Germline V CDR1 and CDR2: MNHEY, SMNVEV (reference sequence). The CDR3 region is CASSSPGQGSLNEQFF. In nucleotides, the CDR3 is TGTGCCAGCAGTTCCCCCGGACAGGGAAGCCTCAATGAGCAGTTCTTC.

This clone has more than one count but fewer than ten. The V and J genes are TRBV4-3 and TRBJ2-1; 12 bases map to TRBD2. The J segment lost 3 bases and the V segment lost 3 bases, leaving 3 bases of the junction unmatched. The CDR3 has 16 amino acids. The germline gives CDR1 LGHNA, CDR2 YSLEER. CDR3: CASSHRTSGNYNEQFF. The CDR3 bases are TGCGCCAGCAGCCACCGGACTAGCGGGAACTACAATGAGCAGTTCTTC.

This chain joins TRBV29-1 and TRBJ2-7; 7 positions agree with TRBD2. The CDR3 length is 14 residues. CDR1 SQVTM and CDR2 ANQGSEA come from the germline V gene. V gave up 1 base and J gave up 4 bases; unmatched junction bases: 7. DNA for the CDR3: TGCAGCGTTGAAGGGACTAGTGGGGGTTACGAGCAGTACTTC. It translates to CSVEGTSGGYEQYF.

The CDR3 region is CAISGRGDSNQPQHF. CDR3 nucleotide sequence: TGTGCCATCAGTGGCCGGGGGGACAGCAATCAGCCCCAGCATTTT. V and J are TRBV10-3 and TRBJ1-5; perhaps TRBD1 as D (5 bases). The CDR3 loop spans 15 amino acids. V gave up 4 bases and J gave up 1 base, with 11 bases separating them. Germline values: CDR1 ENHRY, CDR2 SYGVKD.

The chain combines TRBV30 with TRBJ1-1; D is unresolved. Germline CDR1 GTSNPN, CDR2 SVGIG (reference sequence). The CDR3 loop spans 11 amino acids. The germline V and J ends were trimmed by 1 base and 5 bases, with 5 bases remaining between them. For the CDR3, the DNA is TGTGCCTGGAGTGCCCAAACTGAAGCTTTCTTT. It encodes CAWSAQTEAFF.

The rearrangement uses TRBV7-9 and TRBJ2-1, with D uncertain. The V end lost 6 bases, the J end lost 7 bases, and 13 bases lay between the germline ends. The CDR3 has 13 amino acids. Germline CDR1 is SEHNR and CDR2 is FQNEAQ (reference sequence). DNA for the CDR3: TGTGCCAGCAGTCCTAATGGGCGAAATGAGCAGTTCTTC. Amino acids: CASSPNGRNEQFF.

CDR3 DNA sequence: TGTGCCAGCAGTACCTTCCGGACAGGGACGAACACTGAAGCTTTCTTT. Its translation: CASSTFRTGTNTEAFF. The J gene is TRBJ1-1, the V gene TRBV28, with 8 bases lining up with TRBD1. CDR1 and CDR2 from the germline V gene are MDHEN and SYDVKM. This CDR3 comprises 16 residues. Trimming cost V 5 bases and J 1 base; bases outside gene matches: 9.

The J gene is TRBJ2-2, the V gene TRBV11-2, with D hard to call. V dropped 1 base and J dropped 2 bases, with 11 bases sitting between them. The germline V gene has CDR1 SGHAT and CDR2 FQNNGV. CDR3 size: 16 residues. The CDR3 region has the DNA TGTGCCAGCAGCTTAGTGTGGATTCCCAACACCGGGGAGCTGTTTTTT. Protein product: CASSLVWIPNTGELFF.

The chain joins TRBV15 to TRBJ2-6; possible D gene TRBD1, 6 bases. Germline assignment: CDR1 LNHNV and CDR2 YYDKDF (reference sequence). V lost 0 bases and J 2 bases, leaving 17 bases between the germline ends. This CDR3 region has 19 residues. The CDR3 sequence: CATSRDRASQGPGANVLTF. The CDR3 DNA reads TGTGCCACCAGCAGAGATCGAGCATCACAGGGACCTGGGGCCAACGTCCTGACTTTC.

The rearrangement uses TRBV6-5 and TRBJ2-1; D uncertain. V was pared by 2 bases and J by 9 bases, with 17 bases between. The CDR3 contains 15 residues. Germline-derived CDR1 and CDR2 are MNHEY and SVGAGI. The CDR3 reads CASSYVRADYGEQFF. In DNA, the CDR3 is TGTGCCAGCAGTTACGTAAGAGCCGATTACGGTGAGCAGTTCTTC.